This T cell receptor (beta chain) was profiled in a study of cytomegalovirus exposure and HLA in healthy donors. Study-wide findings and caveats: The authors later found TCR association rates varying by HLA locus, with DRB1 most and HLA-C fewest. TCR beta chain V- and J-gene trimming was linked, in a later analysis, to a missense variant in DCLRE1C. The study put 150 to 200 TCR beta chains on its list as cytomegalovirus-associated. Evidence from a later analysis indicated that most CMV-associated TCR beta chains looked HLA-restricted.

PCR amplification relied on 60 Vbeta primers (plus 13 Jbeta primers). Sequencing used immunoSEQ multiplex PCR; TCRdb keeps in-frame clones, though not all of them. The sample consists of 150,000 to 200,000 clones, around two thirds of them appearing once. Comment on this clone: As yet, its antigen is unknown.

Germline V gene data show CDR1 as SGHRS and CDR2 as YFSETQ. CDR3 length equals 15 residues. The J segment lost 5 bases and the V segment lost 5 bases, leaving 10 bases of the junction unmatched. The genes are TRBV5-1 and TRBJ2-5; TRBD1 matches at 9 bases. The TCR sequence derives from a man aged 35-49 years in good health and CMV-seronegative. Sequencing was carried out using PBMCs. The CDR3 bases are TGCGCCAGCAGATTCAATACAGGGGGCGGGGAGACCCAGTACTTC. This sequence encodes CASRFNTGGGETQYF.